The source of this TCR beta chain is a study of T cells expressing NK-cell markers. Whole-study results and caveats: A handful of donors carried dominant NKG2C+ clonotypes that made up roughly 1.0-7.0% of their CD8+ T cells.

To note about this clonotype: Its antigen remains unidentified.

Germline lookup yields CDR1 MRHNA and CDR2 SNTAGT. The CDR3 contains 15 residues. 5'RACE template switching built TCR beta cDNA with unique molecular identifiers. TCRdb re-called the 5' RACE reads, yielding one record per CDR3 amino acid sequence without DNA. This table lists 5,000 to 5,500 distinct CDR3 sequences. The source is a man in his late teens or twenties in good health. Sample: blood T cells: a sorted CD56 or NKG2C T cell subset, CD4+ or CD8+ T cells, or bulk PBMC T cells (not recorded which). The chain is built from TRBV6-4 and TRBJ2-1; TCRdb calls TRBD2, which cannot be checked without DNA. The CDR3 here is CASSDGSGSVNEQFF.